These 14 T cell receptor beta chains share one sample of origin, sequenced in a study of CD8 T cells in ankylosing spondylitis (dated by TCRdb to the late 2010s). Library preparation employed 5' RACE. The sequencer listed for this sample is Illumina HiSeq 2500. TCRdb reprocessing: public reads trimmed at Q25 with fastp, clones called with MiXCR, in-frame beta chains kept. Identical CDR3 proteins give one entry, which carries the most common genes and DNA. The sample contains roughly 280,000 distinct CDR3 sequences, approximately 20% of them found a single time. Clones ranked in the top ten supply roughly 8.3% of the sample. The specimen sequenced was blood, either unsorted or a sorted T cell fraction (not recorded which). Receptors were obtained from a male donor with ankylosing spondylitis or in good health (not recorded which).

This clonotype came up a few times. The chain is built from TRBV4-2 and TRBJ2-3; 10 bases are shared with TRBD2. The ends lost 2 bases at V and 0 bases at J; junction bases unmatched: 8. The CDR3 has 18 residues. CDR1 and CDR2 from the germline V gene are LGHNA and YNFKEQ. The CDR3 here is CASSQRGSGGPSTDTQYF. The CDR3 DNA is TGTGCCAGCAGCCAAAGAGGTAGCGGGGGGCCTAGCACAGATACGCAGTATTTT.

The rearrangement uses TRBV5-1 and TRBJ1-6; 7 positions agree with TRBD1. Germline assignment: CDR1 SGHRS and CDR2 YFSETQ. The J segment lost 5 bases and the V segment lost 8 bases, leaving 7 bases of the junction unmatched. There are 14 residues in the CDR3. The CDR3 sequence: CASRSGTDNSPLHF. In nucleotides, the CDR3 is TGCGCCAGTCGGTCCGGGACAGATAATTCACCCCTCCACTTT.

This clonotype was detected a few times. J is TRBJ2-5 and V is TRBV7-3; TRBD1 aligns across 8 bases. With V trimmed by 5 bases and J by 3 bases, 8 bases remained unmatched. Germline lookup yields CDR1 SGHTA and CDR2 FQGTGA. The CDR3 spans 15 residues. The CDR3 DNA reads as TGTGCCAGCAGCCTCGGGACAGGACGAGAAGAGACCCAGTACTTC. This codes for CASSLGTGREETQYF.

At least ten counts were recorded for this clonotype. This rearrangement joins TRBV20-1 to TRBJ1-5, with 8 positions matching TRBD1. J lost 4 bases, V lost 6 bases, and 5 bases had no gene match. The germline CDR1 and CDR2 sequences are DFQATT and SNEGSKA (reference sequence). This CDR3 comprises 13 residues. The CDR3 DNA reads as TGCAGTGCCATGGGACAGGAGAATCAGCCCCAGCATTTT. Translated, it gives CSAMGQENQPQHF.

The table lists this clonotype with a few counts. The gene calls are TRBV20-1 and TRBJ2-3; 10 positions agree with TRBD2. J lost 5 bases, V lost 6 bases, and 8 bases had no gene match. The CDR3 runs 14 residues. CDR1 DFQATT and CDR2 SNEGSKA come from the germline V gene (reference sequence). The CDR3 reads CSALAGDHGDTQYF. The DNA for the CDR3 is TGCAGTGCCCTAGCGGGAGATCACGGAGATACGCAGTATTTT.

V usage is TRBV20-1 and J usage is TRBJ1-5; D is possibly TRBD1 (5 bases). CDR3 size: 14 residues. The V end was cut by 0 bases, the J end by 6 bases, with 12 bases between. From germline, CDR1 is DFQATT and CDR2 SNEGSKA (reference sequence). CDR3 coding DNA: TGCAGTGCTAGAGATAACAGGTTGGGTCAGCCCCAGCATTTT. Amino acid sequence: CSARDNRLGQPQHF.

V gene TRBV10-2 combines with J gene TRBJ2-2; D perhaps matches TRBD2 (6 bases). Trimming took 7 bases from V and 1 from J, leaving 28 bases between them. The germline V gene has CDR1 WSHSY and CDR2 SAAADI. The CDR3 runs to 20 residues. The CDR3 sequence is CASNDGRLGRNTLNTGELFF. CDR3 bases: TGCGCCAGCAACGACGGGAGACTAGGAAGAAATACCTTGAACACCGGGGAGCTGTTTTTT.

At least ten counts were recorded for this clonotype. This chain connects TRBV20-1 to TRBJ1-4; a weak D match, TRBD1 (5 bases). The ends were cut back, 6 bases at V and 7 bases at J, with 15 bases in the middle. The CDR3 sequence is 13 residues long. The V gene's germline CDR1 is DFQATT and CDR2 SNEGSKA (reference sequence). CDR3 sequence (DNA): TGCAGTGCCCAGACAGTCATATCTGAAAAACTGTTTTTT. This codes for CSAQTVISEKLFF.

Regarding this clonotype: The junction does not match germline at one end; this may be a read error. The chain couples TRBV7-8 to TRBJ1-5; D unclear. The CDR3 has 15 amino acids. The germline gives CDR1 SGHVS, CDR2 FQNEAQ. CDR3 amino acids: CTSSSGYTENKPQHF. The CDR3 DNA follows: TGTACCAGCAGCTCGGGCTATACAGAAAACAAGCCCCAGCATTTT.

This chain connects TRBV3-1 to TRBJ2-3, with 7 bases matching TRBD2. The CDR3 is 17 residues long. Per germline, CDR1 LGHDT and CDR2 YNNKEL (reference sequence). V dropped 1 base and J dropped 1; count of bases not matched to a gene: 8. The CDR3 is CASSQGGSHRGTDTQYF. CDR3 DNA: TGTGCCAGCAGCCAAGGCGGGAGTCACCGTGGCACAGATACGCAGTATTTT.

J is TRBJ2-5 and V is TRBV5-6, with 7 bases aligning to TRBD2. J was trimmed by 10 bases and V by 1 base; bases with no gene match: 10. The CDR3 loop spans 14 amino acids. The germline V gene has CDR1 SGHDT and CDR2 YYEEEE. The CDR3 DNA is TGTGCCAGCAGCTTGACGGCCAACCCTAGCGGCCAGTACTTC. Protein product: CASSLTANPSGQYF.

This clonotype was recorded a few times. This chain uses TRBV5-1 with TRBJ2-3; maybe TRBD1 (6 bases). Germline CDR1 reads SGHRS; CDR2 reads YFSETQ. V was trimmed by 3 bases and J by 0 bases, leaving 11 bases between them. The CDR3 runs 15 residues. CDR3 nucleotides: TGCGCCAGCAGCTACGGACAGATTAGCACAGATACGCAGTATTTT. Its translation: CASSYGQISTDTQYF.

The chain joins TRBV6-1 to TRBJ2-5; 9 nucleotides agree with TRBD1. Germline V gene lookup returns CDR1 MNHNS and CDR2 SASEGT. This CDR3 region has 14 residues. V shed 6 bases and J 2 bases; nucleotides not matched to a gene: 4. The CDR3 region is CASRRDRAQETQYF. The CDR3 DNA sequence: TGTGCCAGCAGAAGGGACAGGGCGCAAGAGACCCAGTACTTC.

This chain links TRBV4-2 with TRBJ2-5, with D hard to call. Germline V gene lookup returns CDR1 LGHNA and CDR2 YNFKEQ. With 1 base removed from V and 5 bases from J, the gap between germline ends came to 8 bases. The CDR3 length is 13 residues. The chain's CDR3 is CASSQAPDETQYF. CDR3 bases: TGTGCCAGCAGCCAAGCCCCGGATGAGACCCAGTACTTC.